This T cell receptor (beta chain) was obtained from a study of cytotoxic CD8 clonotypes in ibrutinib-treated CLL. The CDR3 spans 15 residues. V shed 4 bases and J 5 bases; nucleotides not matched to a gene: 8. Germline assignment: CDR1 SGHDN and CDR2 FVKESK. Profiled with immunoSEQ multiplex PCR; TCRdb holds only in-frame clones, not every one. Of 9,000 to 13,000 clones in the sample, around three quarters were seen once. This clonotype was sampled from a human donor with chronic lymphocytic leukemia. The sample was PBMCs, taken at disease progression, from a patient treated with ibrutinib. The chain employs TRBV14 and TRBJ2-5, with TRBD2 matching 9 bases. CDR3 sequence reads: CASSPISGRGETQYF. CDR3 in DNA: TGTGCCAGCAGCCCCATTAGCGGGAGAGGGGAGACCCAGTACTTC.